This T cell receptor (beta chain) appears in the sequencing data of a study of shared clonotypes between healthy human individuals. The wider study: Three plates were used per donor for CD4 naive, three for CD4 memory, two for CD8 naive and one for CD8 memory. Notes on the study in general: Larger estimated richness was generally recorded for naive subsets relative to memory subsets. The sharing of approximately 4.6% of naive CD4 clonotypes was seen across a few donors.

CDR1 and CDR2 (germline): KGHSH, LQKENI. This CDR3 has 18 residues. The V segment lost 6 bases and the J segment 2 bases; nucleotides outside the gene matches: 19. Note on this clone: Its specificity is unknown.

TCRdb keeps only in-frame clones here, not all; method: immunoSEQ multiplex PCR. The data show 2 million to 2.5 million clones, roughly 95% seen once. Sequencing input: naive CD4+ T cells sorted from blood. The subset was: CD45RA+ positively selected. The TCR originated in a man in his late teens or twenties in good health. The genes are TRBV18 and TRBJ2-7; 7 nucleotides line up with TRBD2. The CDR3 loop is CASSRGLGIGTNTYEQYF. CDR3 coding DNA: TGTGCCAGCTCCCGGGGTTTGGGAATCGGGACTAACACCTACGAGCAGTACTTC.